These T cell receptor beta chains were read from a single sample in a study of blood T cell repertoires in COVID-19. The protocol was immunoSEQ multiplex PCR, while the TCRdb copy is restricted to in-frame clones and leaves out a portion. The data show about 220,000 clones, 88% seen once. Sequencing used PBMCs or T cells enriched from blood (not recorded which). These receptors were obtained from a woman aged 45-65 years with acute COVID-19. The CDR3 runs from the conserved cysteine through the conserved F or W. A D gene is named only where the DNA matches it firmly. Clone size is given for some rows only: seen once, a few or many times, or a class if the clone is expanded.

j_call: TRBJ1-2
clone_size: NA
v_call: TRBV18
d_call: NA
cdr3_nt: TGTGCCAGCTCACCACGTGAAGCGGTAGACTATGGCTACACCTTC
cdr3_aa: CASSPREAVDYGYTF

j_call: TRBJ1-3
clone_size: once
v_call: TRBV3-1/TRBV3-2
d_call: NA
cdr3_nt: TGTGCCGTTTTGGGAGTCATTTTATCACGGACGGACGACTCTGGAAACACCATATATTTT
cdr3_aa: CAVLGVILSRTDDSGNTIYF

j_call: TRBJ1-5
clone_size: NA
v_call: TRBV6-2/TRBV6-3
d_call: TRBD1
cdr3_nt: TGTGCCAGCAGTTACACCAAAAGAGAACAGGGGAATCAGCCCCAGCATTTT
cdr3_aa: CASSYTKREQGNQPQHF

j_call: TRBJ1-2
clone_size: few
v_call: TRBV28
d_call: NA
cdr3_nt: TGTGCCAGCAGTTTTGGAGGGGACTATGGCTACACCTTC
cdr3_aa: CASSFGGDYGYTF

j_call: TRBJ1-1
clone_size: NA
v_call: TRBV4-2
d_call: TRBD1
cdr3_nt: TGTGCCAGCAGCCAAGTAGGACAGGGGAACACTGAAGCTTTCTTT
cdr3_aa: CASSQVGQGNTEAFF

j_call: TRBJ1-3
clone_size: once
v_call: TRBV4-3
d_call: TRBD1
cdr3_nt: TGCGCCAGCAGCCAAGACCCCACAGGGGTTGCGGACACCATATATTTT
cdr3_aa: CASSQDPTGVADTIYF

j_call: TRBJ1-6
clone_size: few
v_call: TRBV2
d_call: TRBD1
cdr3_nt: TGTGCCAGCAGTGTCCCCACAGGGGAGAGGGGTTCACCCCTCCACTTT
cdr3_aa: CASSVPTGERGSPLHF

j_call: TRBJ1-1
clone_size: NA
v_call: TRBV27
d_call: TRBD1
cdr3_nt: TGTGCCAGCAGTCAACGGGACAGAGAAGCTTTCTTT
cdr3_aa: CASSQRDREAFF

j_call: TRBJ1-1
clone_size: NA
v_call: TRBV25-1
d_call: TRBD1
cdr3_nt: TGTGCCAGTAAGACACAGGGGACCACTGAAGCTTTCTTT
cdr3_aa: CASKTQGTTEAFF

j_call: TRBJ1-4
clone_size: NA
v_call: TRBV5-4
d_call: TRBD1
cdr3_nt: TGTGCCAGCAGCCAGGGACAGAACAATGAAAAACTGTTTTTT
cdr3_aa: CASSQGQNNEKLFF

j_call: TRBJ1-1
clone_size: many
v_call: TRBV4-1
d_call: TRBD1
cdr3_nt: TGCGCCAGCAGCCGGGGTCCACTGGGCACAGGGGGAGAAGCTTTCTTT
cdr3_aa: CASSRGPLGTGGEAFF

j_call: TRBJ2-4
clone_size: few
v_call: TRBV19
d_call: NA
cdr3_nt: TGTGCCAGTAGTATAGTTCCGGAGAACATTCAGTACTTC
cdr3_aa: CASSIVPENIQYF

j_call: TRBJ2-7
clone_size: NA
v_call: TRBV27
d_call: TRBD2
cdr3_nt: TGTGCCAGCAGTTTATTGGGGGGGAGCTCCTACGAGCAGTACTTC
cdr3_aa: CASSLLGGSSYEQYF

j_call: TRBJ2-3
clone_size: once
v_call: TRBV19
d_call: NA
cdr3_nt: TGTGCCAGTAGTATGGACACGGCAAGCAATACGCAGTATTTT
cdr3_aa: CASSMDTASNTQYF

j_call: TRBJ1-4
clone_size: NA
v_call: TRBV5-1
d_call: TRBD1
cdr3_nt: TGCGCCAGCAGCCCCGGGACAGGGGGATCAGCGACTAATGAAAAACTGTTTTTT
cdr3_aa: CASSPGTGGSATNEKLFF

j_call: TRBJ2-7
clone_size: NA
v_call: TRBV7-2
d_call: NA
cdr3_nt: TGTGCCAGCAGCTTAGTGGGGCGGGGACGTTTCCTATCGGCCCACGAGCAGTACTTC
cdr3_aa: CASSLVGRGRFLSAHEQYF

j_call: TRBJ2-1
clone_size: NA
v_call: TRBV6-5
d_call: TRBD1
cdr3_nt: TGTGCCAGCAGGAAGGACAGGGGTTTATACAATGAGCAGTTCTTC
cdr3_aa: CASRKDRGLYNEQFF

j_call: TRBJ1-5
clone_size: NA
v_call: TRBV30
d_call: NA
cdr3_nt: TGTGCCTGGAGTGTACAGGGATACTCCAATCAGCCCCAGCATTTT
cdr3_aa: CAWSVQGYSNQPQHF

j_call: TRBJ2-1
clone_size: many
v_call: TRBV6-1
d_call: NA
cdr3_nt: TGTGCCAGCAGTGAAAACAGGGTTAATGAGCAGTTCTTC
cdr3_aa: CASSENRVNEQFF